Described below is a single T cell receptor (beta chain) sequence and its context. This record belongs to a study of blood T cell repertoires in COVID-19. Assay used: immunoSEQ multiplex PCR; TCRdb lists only in-frame clones, some missing. The data show roughly 100,000 clones, under 90% seen once. The CDR3 runs 15 residues. Germline CDR1 is SGHTA and CDR2 is FQGNSA. Germline trimming cut 4 bases from V and 5 bases from J; bases unmatched to any gene: 2. V is TRBV7-2 and J is TRBJ2-2, with 12 positions matching TRBD1. This sequence was found in a woman aged 55-69 years with acute or convalescent COVID-19. Sequencing was performed on peripheral blood. The CDR3: CASSSGQGATGELFF. The CDR3 coding sequence is TGTGCCAGCAGCTCGGGACAGGGGGCGACCGGGGAGCTGTTTTTT.